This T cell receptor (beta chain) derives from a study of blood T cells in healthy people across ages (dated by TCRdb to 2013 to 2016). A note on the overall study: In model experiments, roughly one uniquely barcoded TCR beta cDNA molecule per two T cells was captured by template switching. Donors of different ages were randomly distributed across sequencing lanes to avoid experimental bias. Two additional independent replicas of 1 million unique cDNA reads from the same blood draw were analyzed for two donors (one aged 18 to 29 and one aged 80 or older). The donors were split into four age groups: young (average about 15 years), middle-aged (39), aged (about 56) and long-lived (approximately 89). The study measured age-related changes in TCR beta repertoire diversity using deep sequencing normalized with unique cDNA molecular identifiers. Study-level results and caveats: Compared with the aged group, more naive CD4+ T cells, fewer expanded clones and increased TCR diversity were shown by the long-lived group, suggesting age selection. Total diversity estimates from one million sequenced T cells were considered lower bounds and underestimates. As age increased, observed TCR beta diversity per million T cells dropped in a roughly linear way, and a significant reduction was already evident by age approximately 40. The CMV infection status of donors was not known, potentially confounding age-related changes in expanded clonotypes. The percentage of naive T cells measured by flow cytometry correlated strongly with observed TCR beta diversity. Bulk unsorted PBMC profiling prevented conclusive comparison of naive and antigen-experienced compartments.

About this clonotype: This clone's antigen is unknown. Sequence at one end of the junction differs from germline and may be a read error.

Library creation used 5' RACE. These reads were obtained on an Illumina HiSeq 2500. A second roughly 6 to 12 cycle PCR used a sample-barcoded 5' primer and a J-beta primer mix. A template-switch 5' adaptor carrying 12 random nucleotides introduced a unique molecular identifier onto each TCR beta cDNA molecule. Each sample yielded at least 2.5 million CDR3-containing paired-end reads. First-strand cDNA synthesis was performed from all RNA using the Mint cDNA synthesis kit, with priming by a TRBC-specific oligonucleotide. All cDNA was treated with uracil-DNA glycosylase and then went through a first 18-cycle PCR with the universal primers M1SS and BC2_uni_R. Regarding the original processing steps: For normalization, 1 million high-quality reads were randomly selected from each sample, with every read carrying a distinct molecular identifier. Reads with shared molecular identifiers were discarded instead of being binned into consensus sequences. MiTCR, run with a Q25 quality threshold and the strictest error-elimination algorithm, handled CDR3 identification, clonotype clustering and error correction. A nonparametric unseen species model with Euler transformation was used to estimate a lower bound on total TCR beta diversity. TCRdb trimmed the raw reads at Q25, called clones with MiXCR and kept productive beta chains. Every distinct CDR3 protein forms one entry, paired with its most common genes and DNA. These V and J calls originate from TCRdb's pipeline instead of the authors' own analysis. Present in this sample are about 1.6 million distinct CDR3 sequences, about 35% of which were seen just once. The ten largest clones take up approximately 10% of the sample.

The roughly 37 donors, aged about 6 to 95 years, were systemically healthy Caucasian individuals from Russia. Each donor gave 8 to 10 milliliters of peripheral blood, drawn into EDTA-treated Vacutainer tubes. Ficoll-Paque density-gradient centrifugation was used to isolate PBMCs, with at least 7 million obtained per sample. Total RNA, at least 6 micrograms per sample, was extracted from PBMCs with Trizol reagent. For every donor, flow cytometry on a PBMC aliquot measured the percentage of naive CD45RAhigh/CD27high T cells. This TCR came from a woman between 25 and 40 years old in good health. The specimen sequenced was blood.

The CDR3 amino acid sequence is: CSARLAGGTETQYF. The bases are TGCAGTGCGCGACTAGCGGGGGGCACAGAAACGCAGTATTTT. Rearrangement joined TRBV20-1 to TRBJ2-3; 13 nucleotides in the junction match TRBD2. The CDR3 runs 14 residues from the cysteine to the phenylalanine. Left in the record is the CDR3 DNA by itself, 42 bases read in frame from the first base. The germline V gene (reference sequence) specifies DFQATT as CDR1 and SNEGSKA as CDR2.